This T cell receptor beta chain derives from a study of response to subunit inactivated influenza vaccine. Concerning this clonotype: Its specificity is not known.

Findings of the study overall: Only a handful of new T cells, the authors suggested, are recruited with each seasonal influenza vaccination.

TCRdb analysed the RT-PCR reads with MiXCR anew, one entry per CDR3 protein. The sample yields around 850,000 distinct CDR3 sequences, less than 20% seen once. The clonotype comes from a man in his fifties or sixties who received an inactivated influenza vaccine. The sequences come from PBMCs from blood, collected 5 days after vaccination.

CDR3 residues: CASSLLVLTDTQYF. DNA of the CDR3: TGTGCCAGCAGCTTATTAGTCCTGACAGATACGCAGTATTTT. The gene calls are TRBV7-9 and TRBJ2-3; D gene uncertain. Germline values: CDR1 SEHNR, CDR2 FQNEAQ (reference sequence). The CDR3 loop spans 14 amino acids. Trimming shortened V by 2 bases and J by 3 bases, and 9 bases separated the two germline ends.